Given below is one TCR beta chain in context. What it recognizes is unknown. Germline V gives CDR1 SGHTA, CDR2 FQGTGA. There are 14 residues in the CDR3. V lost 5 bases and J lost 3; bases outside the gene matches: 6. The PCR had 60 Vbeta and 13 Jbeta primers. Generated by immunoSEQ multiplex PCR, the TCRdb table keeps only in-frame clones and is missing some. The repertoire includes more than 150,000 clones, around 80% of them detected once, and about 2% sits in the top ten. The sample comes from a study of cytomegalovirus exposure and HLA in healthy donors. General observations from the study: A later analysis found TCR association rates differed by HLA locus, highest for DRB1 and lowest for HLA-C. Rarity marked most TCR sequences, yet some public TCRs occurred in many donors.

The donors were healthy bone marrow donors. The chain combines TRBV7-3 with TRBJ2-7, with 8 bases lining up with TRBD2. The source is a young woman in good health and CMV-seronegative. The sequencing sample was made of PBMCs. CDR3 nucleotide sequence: TGTGCCAGCAGCCCAAGCGGGAGTAGCTACGAGCAGTACTTC. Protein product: CASSPSGSSYEQYF.